This T cell receptor (beta chain) was found in a study of blood T cell repertoires in COVID-19. Study at large: Spain, Italy and the United States supplied samples that represented acute and convalescent COVID-19. PBMCs, B-cell-depleted T cells, or T cells provided the cDNA or gDNA that made up the material.

How the authors handled the data: Estimation of nucleated cell counts relied on the amplification of reference gene primers. This table comes from immunoSEQ multiplex PCR, and its TCRdb copy is limited to in-frame clones, with some not included. Clone size and the V and J calls come from that table; the DNA yielded D and trimming. The sample consists of about 260,000 clones, approximately 84% of them appearing once. Germline assignment: CDR1 LNHNV and CDR2 YYDKDF (reference sequence). This CDR3 has 13 amino acids. After removal of 2 bases from V and 8 bases from J, the junction contained 2 bases not matched to a gene.

The sample consisted of peripheral blood. V gene TRBV15 combines with J gene TRBJ2-1; the match to TRBD1 covers 8 bases. The clonotype originates from an elderly woman with acute or convalescent COVID-19. The CDR3 spells CATSRNRGYEQFF. The CDR3 DNA follows: TGTGCCACCAGCAGAAACAGGGGGTATGAGCAGTTCTTC.